What follows are 22 T cell receptor beta chains derived from one specimen sequenced in a study of beta chain features in type 1 diabetes. Every isolated RNA sample was fully reverse transcribed, so sequencing captured expressed TCRB transcripts. Repertoires were generated with immunoSEQ multiplex PCR, while TCRdb's copy carries only in-frame clones and drops some. The sample carries hundreds of thousands of clones, 17% recorded once. The sequencing input was naive CD4+ T cells from blood. These receptors came from a woman aged 18-29 years in good health.

This clone was observed a handful of times. The rearrangement joins TRBV28 to TRBJ2-1, with D possibly TRBD2 on 6 matching bases. The CDR3 loop spans 18 amino acids. From germline, CDR1 is MDHEN and CDR2 SYDVKM. Trimming took 4 bases from V and 1 from J, leaving 20 bases between them. The DNA for the CDR3 is TGTGCCAGCAGTTCCCTCTACCCGATTAGCGGTTCCTACAATGAGCAGTTCTTC. Translated, it gives CASSSLYPISGSYNEQFF.

The genes are TRBV15 and TRBJ1-5; 9 positions match TRBD1. This CDR3 has 15 residues. Germline trimming cut 5 bases from V and 6 bases from J; bases unmatched to any gene: 8. Germline CDR1 and CDR2: LNHNV and YYDKDF (reference sequence). This chain's CDR3 is CATSARDRVGQPQHF. As DNA, the CDR3 is TGTGCCACCAGCGCCCGGGACAGGGTAGGTCAGCCCCAGCATTTT.

This clone was detected only a few times. This chain joins TRBV14 and TRBJ1-1; unclear D gene. The CDR3 loop spans 13 amino acids. V lost 2 bases, J lost 1 base, and 5 bases lay in between. Germline V gene sequence: CDR1 SGHDN, CDR2 FVKESK. The CDR3 DNA sequence: TGTGCCAGCAGCCAAATCTCGAACACTGAAGCTTTCTTT. As protein: CASSQISNTEAFF. Full variable domain (outside the CDR3, taken from reference TRBV14 and TRBJ1-1): EAGVTQFPSHSVIEKGQTVTLRCDPISGHDNLYWYRRVMGKEIKFLLHFVKESKQDESGMPNNRFLAERTGGTYSTLKVQPAELEDSGVYFCASSQISNTEAFFGQGTRLTVV.

This chain joins TRBV5-6 and TRBJ2-7; D not resolved. The V end lost 4 bases, the J end lost 3 bases, and 11 bases lay between the germline ends. The CDR3 has 13 residues. CDR1 and CDR2 from the germline V gene are SGHDT and YYEEEE. The CDR3 sequence is CASSRSMGYEQYF. The CDR3 nucleotides are TGTGCCAGCAGCCGTAGCATGGGCTACGAGCAGTACTTC.

The chain's CDR3 is CASSPRTTQETQYF. CDR3 DNA: TGTGCCAGCAGCCCCAGGACAACTCAAGAGACCCAGTACTTC. This chain connects TRBV5-8 to TRBJ2-5; D is possibly TRBD1 (5 bases). CDR1 and CDR2 (germline): SGHTS, YDEGEE. This CDR3 is built from 14 residues. Trimming took off 4 bases at V and 2 bases at J, with 12 bases between the two ends.

The chain uses TRBV19 and TRBJ1-2; D is unresolved. Germline loops: CDR1 LNHDA, CDR2 SQIVND (reference sequence). The CDR3 sequence is 15 residues long. V was clipped by 3 bases and J by 3 bases, with 14 bases between them. The CDR3 region is CASSIGQPVDYGYTF. The CDR3 DNA is TGTGCCAGTAGTATCGGGCAGCCCGTTGACTATGGCTACACCTTC.

This clone occurred a few times. The V gene is TRBV10-3, the J gene TRBJ2-3; D possibly matches TRBD1 or TRBD2 (5 bases each). Per germline, CDR1 ENHRY and CDR2 SYGVKD. Trimming removed 7 bases at V and 2 bases at J, with 10 bases between. The CDR3 runs to 13 residues. The CDR3 here is CAIKMGDTDTQYF. CDR3 bases: TGTGCCATCAAAATGGGGGACACAGATACGCAGTATTTT.

This clone was seen a handful of times. The chain carries TRBV2 and TRBJ2-1; D could derive from TRBD1 or TRBD2 (5 bases each). The CDR3 runs to 12 residues. V dropped 5 bases and J dropped 13 bases, with 15 bases sitting between them. Germline lookup yields CDR1 SNHLY and CDR2 FYNNEI. The CDR3 sequence: CASSNNRDAQFF. The CDR3 nucleotides read TGTGCCAGCAGTAATAACCGGGACGCACAGTTCTTC. Variable domain in full (rest from reference TRBV2 and TRBJ2-1): EPEVTQTPSHQVTQMGQEVILRCVPISNHLYFYWYRQILGQKVEFLVSFYNNEISEKSEIFDDQFSVERPDGSNFTLKIRSTKLEDSAMYFCASSNNRDAQFFGPGTRLTVL.

This clone was seen only a few times. The chain carries TRBV7-8 and TRBJ2-3; 8 nucleotides agree with TRBD2. Unmatched junction bases numbered 7, after V lost 1 base and J lost 1 base. There are 17 residues in the CDR3. Germline assignment: CDR1 SGHVS and CDR2 FQNEAQ. The DNA for the CDR3 is TGTGCCAGCAGCTTAGGCGGGGGGCACCTAGGCACAGATACGCAGTATTTT. It specifies CASSLGGGHLGTDTQYF.

The rearrangement links TRBV6-4 to TRBJ2-5; D call uncertain. Germline loops: CDR1 MRHNA, CDR2 SNTAGT. The CDR3 runs 12 residues. V was trimmed by 0 bases and J by 5 bases, leaving 4 bases between them. As DNA, the CDR3 is TGTGCCAGCAGTGACTCGCCGGAGACCCAGTACTTC. Its translation is CASSDSPETQYF.

This clone turned up a few times. The gene calls are TRBV4-3 and TRBJ1-1; D remains unclear. V gave up 1 base and J gave up 4 bases, with 13 bases separating them. This CDR3 has 15 amino acids. CDR1 is LGHNA, CDR2 YSLEER, per germline. The CDR3: CASSQGVTFATEAFF. The CDR3 DNA reads as TGCGCCAGCAGCCAAGGGGTCACCTTCGCCACTGAAGCTTTCTTT.

The chain combines TRBV7-2 with TRBJ2-5; 9 nucleotides agree with TRBD2. The trim removed 3 bases at V and 0 bases at J, leaving 5 bases unmatched. There are 16 residues in the CDR3. Germline V lookup: CDR1 SGHTA, CDR2 FQGNSA. CDR3 amino acids: CASSLSSGAYQETQYF. The CDR3 DNA is TGTGCCAGCAGCTTGTCTAGCGGGGCGTACCAAGAGACCCAGTACTTC.

The chain employs TRBV6-6 and TRBJ1-5; D is unresolved. V was clipped by 7 bases and J by 7 bases, with 14 bases between them. Germline CDR1 reads MNHNY; CDR2 reads SVGAGI (reference sequence). This CDR3 contains 13 residues. The CDR3 DNA sequence: TGTGCCAGCAATACGCAGAGTACGCAGCCCCAGCATTTT. It codes for CASNTQSTQPQHF.

This clone was seen more than once but under ten times. The chain links TRBV7-8 to TRBJ2-7; TRBD2 matches at 13 bases. After removal of 1 base from V and 8 bases from J, the junction contained 5 bases not matched to a gene. CDR3 length: 15 amino acids. The germline V gene encodes CDR1 SGHVS and CDR2 FQNEAQ. The CDR3 DNA follows: TGTGCCAGCAGCTTAGTAGGGACTAGCGGGAAGAAGCAGTACTTC. This gives the protein CASSLVGTSGKKQYF.

This sequence joins TRBV10-3 and TRBJ2-7; 10 bases agree with TRBD1. V shed 4 bases, J shed 2 bases, and the junction held 11 bases outside the gene matches. CDR3 length equals 17 residues. Germline V lookup: CDR1 ENHRY, CDR2 SYGVKD. The CDR3 loop reads CAISGSNRDRGPYEQYF. The CDR3 DNA sequence: TGTGCCATCAGTGGATCCAACCGGGACAGGGGCCCCTACGAGCAGTACTTC.

The J gene is TRBJ2-7, the V gene TRBV18, with a possible D match to TRBD2 (5 bases). The CDR3 runs to 14 residues. The germline V and J ends were trimmed by 0 bases and 5 bases, with 11 bases remaining between them. The germline V gene encodes CDR1 KGHSH and CDR2 LQKENI. CDR3 in amino acids: CASSPPVRVHEQYF. The CDR3 DNA is TGTGCCAGCTCACCACCGGTGAGGGTCCACGAGCAGTACTTC.

This chain connects TRBV18 to TRBJ2-5, with 7 positions matching TRBD2. This CDR3 is 14 amino acids long. The V gene end was trimmed by 2 bases and the J gene end by 2 bases; junction bases not matched to a gene: 2. The germline CDR1 and CDR2 sequences are KGHSH and LQKENI. The CDR3 DNA follows: TGTGCCAGCTCACCATTCGGGGGGCAAGAGACCCAGTACTTC. Translation gives CASSPFGGQETQYF. Using reference TRBV18 and TRBJ2-5 for the parts outside the CDR3, the full variable domain is NAGVMQNPRHLVRRRGQEARLRCSPMKGHSHVYWYRQLPEEGLKFMVYLQKENIIDESGMPKERFSAEFPKEGPSILRIQQVVRGDSAAYFCASSPFGGQETQYFGPGTRLLVL.

Of note for this clone: A read error may be the cause here, since a much bigger clone is one base away. The same CDR3 is also encoded by other DNA sequences in this sample. The V and J genes are TRBV5-4 and TRBJ2-3; D remains ambiguous. Germline loops: CDR1 SGHNT, CDR2 YYREEE (reference sequence). Between the trimmed V and J ends, which lost 4 bases and 3 bases, there was a span of 3 bases. The CDR3 extends over 11 amino acids. The CDR3 sequence is CASSLTDTQYF. CDR3 in DNA: TGTGCCAGCAGCCTAACAGATACGCAGTATTTT. The full variable domain, completed using reference TRBV5-4 and TRBJ2-3, is ETGVTQSPTHLIKTRGQQVTLRCSSQSGHNTVSWYQQALGQGPQFIFQYYREEENGRGNFPPRFSGLQFPNYSSELNVNALELDDSALYLCASSLTDTQYFGPGTRLTVL.

This clone was seen a single time. The V gene is TRBV27, the J gene TRBJ1-5, with D unclear. The CDR3 totals 13 residues. In germline, CDR1 is MNHEY, CDR2 SMNVEV (reference sequence). The ends were cut back, 2 bases at V and 6 bases at J, with 8 bases in the middle. CDR3 residues: CASSLTGVQPQHF. The DNA of the CDR3 is TGTGCCAGCAGTTTAACGGGAGTTCAGCCCCAGCATTTT.

This sequence joins TRBV2 and TRBJ1-2; a possible D gene is TRBD1 (5 bases). CDR1 and CDR2 (germline): SNHLY, FYNNEI. The CDR3 has 11 residues. The V end lost 7 bases, the J end lost 4 bases, and 7 bases lay between the germline ends. In nucleotides, the CDR3 is TGTGCCAGCAAGGGGTCCTATGGCTACACCTTC. It is translated as CASKGSYGYTF.

This clone has just a few counts. The chain is built from TRBV20-1 and TRBJ2-5; no firm D call. V was clipped by 7 bases and J by 4 bases, with 7 bases between them. The CDR3 is 10 residues long. The germline CDR1 and CDR2 sequences are DFQATT and SNEGSKA (reference sequence). CDR3 loop: CSVRRETQYF. CDR3 nucleotides: TGCAGTGTGAGGAGAGAGACCCAGTACTTC.

The J gene is TRBJ2-3, the V gene TRBV5-6, with a possible D match to TRBD2 (6 bases). V shed 0 bases and J shed 8 bases, with 13 bases lying between them. This CDR3 is 14 amino acids long. From germline, CDR1 is SGHDT and CDR2 YYEEEE. In nucleotides, the CDR3 is TGTGCCAGCAGCTTGGGCGGGACCACCGGTACGCAGTATTTT. This gives the protein CASSLGGTTGTQYF.